This TCR beta chain is drawn from a study of cytomegalovirus exposure and HLA in healthy donors. Study-level information: As an earlier analysis found, around 190 million T cells yielded 95 million to 130 million unique TCR beta sequences.

The PCR employed 60 Vbeta primers together with 13 Jbeta primers. The protocol was immunoSEQ multiplex PCR, while the TCRdb copy is restricted to in-frame clones and leaves out a portion. The data show roughly 48,000 clones, approximately 73% seen once. V dropped 6 bases and J dropped 8; count of bases not matched to a gene: 9. Germline-derived CDR1 and CDR2 are SGHTA and FQGNSA. The CDR3 consists of 14 residues. This TCR came from a man aged 18 to 30 in good health and CMV-seronegative. The material sequenced was PBMCs. The chain combines TRBV7-2 with TRBJ1-4; 7 nucleotides align to TRBD1. This chain's CDR3 is CASSRDSAGEKLFF. CDR3 bases: TGTGCCAGCAGTCGGGACAGCGCGGGGGAAAAACTGTTTTTT.